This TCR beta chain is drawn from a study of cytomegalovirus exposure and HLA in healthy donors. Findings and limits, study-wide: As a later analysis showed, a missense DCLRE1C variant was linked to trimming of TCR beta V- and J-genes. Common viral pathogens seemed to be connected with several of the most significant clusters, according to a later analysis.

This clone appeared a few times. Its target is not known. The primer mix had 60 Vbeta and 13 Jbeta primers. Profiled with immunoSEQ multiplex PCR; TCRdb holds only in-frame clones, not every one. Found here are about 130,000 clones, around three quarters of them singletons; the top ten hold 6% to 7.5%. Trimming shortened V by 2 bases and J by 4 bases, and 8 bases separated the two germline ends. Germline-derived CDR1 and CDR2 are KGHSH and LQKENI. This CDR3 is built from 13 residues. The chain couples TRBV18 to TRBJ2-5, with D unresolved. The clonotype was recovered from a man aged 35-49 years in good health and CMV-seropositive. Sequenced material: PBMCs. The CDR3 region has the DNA TGTGCCAGCTCACCAAATTTCGGAGAGACCCAGTACTTC. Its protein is CASSPNFGETQYF.